This TCR beta chain was sequenced in a study of identical twins. TCRdb re-derived calls from the 5' RACE reads in MiXCR, one entry per CDR3 protein. Here the sample spans roughly 260,000 distinct CDR3 sequences, approximately 7.9% being singletons. The sample holds a few counts of this clonotype. Trimming cost V 2 bases and J 6 bases, with 17 bases left between them. The CDR3 loop spans 15 amino acids. Germline assignment: CDR1 SGHKS and CDR2 YYEKEE (reference sequence). A further study also used this sample, focusing on yellow fever vaccine responses in identical twins.

Sequencing was done on a sample of CD8+ T cells sorted from blood. This TCR came from a woman aged 18-29 years in good health. The chain employs TRBV5-5 and TRBJ1-2; D uncertain. CDR3 nucleotide sequence: TGTGCCAGCAGCTTCCGGACCCCACAAGCGGATGGCTACACCTTC. It encodes CASSFRTPQADGYTF.